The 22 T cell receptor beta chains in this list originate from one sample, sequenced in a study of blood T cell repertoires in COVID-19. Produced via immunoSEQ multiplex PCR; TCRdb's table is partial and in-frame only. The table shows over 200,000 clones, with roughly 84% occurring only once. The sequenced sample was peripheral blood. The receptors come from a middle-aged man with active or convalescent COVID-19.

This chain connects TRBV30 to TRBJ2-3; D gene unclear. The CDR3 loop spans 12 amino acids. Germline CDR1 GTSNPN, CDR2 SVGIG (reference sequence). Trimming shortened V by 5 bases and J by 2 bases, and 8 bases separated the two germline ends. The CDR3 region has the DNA TGTGCCTGGGACACTGTCACAGATACGCAGTATTTT. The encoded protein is CAWDTVTDTQYF.

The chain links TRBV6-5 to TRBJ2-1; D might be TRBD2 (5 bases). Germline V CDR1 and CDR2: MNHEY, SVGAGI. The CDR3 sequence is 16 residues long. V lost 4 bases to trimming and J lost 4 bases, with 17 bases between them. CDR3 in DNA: TGTGCCAGCAGTTCCCTGGAACGGACTCTTTACAATGAGCAGTTCTTC. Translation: CASSSLERTLYNEQFF.

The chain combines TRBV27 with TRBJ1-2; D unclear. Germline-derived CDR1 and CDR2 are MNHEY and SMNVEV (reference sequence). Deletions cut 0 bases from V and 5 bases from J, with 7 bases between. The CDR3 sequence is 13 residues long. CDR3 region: CASSLSRVYGYTF. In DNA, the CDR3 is TGTGCCAGCAGTTTATCCCGGGTGTATGGCTACACCTTC.

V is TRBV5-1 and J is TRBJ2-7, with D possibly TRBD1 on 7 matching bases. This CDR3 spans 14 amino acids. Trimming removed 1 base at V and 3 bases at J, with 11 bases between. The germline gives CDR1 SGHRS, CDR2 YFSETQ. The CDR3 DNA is TGCGCCAGCAGCTTGCGCGGGACAGACTACGAGCAGTACTTC. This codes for CASSLRGTDYEQYF. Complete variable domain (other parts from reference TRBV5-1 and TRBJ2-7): KAGVTQTPRYLIKTRGQQVTLSCSPISGHRSVSWYQQTPGQGLQFLFEYFSETQRNKGNFPGRFSGRQFSNSRSEMNVSTLELGDSALYLCASSLRGTDYEQYFGPGTRLTVT.

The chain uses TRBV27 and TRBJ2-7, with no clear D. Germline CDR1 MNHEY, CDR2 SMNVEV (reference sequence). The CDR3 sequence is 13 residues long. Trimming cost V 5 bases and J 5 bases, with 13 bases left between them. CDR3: CASSPQEINEQYF. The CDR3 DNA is TGTGCCAGCAGTCCCCAAGAGATCAACGAGCAGTACTTC.

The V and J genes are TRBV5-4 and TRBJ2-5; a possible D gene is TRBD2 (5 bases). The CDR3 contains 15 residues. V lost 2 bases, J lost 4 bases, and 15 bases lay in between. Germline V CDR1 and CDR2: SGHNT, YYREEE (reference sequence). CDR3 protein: CASSFGREGLETQYF. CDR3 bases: TGTGCCAGCAGCTTCGGGCGAGAGGGATTAGAGACCCAGTACTTC.

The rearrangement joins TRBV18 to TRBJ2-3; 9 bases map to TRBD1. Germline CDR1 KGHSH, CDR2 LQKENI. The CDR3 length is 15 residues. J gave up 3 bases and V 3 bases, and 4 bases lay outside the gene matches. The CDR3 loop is CASSPPGQGTDTQYF. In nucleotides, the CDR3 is TGTGCCAGCTCACCTCCGGGACAGGGAACAGATACGCAGTATTTT. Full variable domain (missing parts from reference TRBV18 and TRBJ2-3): NAGVMQNPRHLVRRRGQEARLRCSPMKGHSHVYWYRQLPEEGLKFMVYLQKENIIDESGMPKERFSAEFPKEGPSILRIQQVVRGDSAAYFCASSPPGQGTDTQYFGPGTRLTVL.

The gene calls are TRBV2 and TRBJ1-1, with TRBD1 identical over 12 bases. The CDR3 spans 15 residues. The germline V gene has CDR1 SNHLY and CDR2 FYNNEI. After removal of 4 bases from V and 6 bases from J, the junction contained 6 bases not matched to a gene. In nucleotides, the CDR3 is TGTGCCAGCAGTGTAACGGGACAGGGGGCCCCTGAAGCTTTCTTT. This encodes CASSVTGQGAPEAFF.

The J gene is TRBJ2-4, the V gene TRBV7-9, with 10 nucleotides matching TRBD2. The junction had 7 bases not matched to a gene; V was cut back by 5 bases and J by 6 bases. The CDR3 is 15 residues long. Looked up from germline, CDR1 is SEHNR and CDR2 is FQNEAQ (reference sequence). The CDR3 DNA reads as TGTGCCAGCAGCCCCGGACTAGCGGATATAAACATTCAGTACTTC. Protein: CASSPGLADINIQYF.

In nucleotides, the CDR3 is TGTGCCAGCAGACCGGACAGGTGGGTAGCCGGGGAGCTGTTTTTT. It yields the protein CASRPDRWVAGELFF. The rearrangement uses TRBV14 and TRBJ2-2, with TRBD1 matching 7 bases. This CDR3 region has 15 residues. Germline values: CDR1 SGHDN, CDR2 FVKESK. With 6 bases clipped from V and 6 bases from J, the junction kept 10 bases outside the gene matches.

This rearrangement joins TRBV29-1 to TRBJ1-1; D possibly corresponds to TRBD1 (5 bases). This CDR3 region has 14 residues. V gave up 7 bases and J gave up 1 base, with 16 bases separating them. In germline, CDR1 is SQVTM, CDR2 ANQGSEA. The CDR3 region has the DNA TGCAGCGCTGCCTTTAGGGGCAGGAACACTGAAGCTTTCTTT. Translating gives CSAAFRGRNTEAFF. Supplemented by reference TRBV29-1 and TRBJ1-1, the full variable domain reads SAVISQKPSRDICQRGTSLTIQCQVDSQVTMMFWYRQQPGQSLTLIATANQGSEATYESGFVIDKFPISRPNLTFSTLTVSNMSPEDSSIYLCSAAFRGRNTEAFFGQGTRLTVV.

The DNA for the CDR3 is TGCGCCAGCAGCTCGGAGCTTGCGGAGCAGTTCTTC. Its translation is CASSSELAEQFF. J is TRBJ2-1 and V is TRBV5-1; no firm D call. The CDR3 extends over 12 amino acids. V was clipped by 3 bases and J by 10 bases, with 11 bases between them. Germline CDR1 SGHRS, CDR2 YFSETQ.

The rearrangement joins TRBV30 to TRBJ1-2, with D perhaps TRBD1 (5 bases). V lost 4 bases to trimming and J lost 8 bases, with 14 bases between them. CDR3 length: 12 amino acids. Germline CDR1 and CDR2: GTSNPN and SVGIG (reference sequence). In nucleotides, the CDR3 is TGTGCCTGGAAGAGAGGGACTAGGGGCTACACCTTC. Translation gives CAWKRGTRGYTF.

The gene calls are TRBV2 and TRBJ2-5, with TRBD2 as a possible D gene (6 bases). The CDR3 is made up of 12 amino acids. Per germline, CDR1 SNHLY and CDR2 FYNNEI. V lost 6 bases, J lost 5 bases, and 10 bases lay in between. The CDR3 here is CASRGTGETQYF. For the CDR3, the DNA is TGTGCCAGCAGGGGGACTGGCGAGACCCAGTACTTC.

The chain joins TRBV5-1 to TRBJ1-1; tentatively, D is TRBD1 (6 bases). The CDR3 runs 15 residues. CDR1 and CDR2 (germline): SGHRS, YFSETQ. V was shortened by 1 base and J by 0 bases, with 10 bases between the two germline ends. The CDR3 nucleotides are TGCGCCAGCAGCTTGAGTGCAGGGGTGAACACTGAAGCTTTCTTT. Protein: CASSLSAGVNTEAFF. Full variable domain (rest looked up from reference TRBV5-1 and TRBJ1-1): KAGVTQTPRYLIKTRGQQVTLSCSPISGHRSVSWYQQTPGQGLQFLFEYFSETQRNKGNFPGRFSGRQFSNSRSEMNVSTLELGDSALYLCASSLSAGVNTEAFFGQGTRLTVV.

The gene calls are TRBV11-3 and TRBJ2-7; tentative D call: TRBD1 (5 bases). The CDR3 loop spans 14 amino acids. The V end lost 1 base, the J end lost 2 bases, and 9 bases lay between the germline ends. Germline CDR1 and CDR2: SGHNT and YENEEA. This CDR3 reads CASSLGQGPYEQYF. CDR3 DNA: TGTGCCAGCAGCTTAGGGCAGGGCCCCTACGAGCAGTACTTC.

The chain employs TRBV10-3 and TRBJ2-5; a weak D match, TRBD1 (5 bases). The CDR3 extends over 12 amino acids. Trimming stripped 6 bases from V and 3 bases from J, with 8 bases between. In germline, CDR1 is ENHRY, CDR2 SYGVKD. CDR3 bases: TGTGCCATCAGCACAGGTGAAGAGACCCAGTACTTC. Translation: CAISTGEETQYF.

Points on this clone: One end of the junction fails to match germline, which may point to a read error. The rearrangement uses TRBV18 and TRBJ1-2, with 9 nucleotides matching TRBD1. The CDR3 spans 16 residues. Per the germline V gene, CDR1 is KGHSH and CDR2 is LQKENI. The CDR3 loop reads CASSPQMGQGYYGYTF. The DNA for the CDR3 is TGTGCCAGCTCACCACAGATGGGACAGGGTTACTACGGCTACACCTTC.

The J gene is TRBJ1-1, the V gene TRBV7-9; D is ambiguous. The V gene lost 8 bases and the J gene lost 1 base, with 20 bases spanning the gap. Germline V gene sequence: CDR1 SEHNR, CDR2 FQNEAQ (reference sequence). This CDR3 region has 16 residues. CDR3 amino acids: CASATPLGQANTEAFF. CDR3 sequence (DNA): TGTGCCAGCGCTACCCCCCTGGGCCAGGCGAACACTGAAGCTTTCTTT.

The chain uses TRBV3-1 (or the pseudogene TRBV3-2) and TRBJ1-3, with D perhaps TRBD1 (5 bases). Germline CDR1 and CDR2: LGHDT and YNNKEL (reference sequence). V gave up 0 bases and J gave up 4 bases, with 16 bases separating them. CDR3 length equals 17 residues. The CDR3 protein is CASSQDWGRTLGNTIYF. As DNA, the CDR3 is TGTGCCAGCAGCCAAGATTGGGGTCGGACACTCGGAAACACCATATATTTT.

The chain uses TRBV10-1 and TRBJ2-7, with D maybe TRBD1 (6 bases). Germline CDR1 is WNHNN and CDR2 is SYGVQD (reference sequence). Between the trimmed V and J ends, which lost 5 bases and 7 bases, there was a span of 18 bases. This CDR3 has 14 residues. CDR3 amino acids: CASSQGHRLIEQYF. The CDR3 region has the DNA TGCGCCAGCAGTCAGGGACACCGTCTGATAGAGCAGTACTTC.

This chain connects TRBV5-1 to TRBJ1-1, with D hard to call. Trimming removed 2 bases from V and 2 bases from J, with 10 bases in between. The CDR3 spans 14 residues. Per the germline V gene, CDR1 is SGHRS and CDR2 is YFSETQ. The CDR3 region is CASSFEGANTEAFF. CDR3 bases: TGCGCCAGCAGCTTCGAGGGCGCAAACACTGAAGCTTTCTTT.